A selection of T cell receptor beta chains follows, all from one sample in a study of cytomegalovirus exposure and HLA in healthy donors. TCRdb's copy holds only in-frame clones and misses some; the assay was immunoSEQ multiplex PCR. The sample yields about 190,000 clones, around 86% seen once. Sequenced input: PBMCs. The receptors come from a man in his forties or fifties in good health and CMV-seropositive. Both conserved end residues are trimmed from each CDR3. Each record gives: V gene, J gene, CDR3 protein.

TRBV21-1	TRBJ1-4	ASPKAPGFKEKLF
TRBV7-2	TRBJ2-3	ASSLTPLGGGITDTQY
TRBV6-4	TRBJ2-5	ASPFRRGPGEETQY
TRBV29-1	TRBJ2-5	SVLLQGGGPEY
TRBV9	TRBJ1-4	ASSVGGLRGGRNEKLF
TRBV9	TRBJ1-1	ASSGDRGLFTEAF
TRBV7-2	TRBJ2-3	ASSLATLAAITDTQY
TRBV9	TRBJ2-7	ASSVVAGGSYEQY
TRBV10-3	TRBJ1-2	AISELTAAQGYGYT
TRBV7-6	TRBJ2-7	ASSAGTSYSYEQY
TRBV6-6	TRBJ1-5	ASSTGYPQPQH
TRBV4-3	TRBJ1-2	ASSPSPATGAGYT
TRBV19	TRBJ1-1	ASSIRGALPMNTEAF
TRBV7-6	TRBJ2-2	ASSLAGTGVFTGELF
TRBV19	TRBJ2-5	ASSMKFAGSEETQY
TRBV15	TRBJ2-3	ATSPTVGGLTDTQY
TRBV19	TRBJ2-2	ASPTGAGELF
TRBV11-2	TRBJ1-5	ASSADRLGQADQPQH
TRBV6-5	TRBJ2-2	ASRAGGGTGELF
TRBV5-4	TRBJ2-7	ASSRDLGYEQY
TRBV10-2	TRBJ1-2	ASSTGQGALYGYT
TRBV7-9	TRBJ2-1	ASSARQGGSEKREQF
TRBV6-5	TRBJ1-2	ASSEGYSDYGYT
TRBV6-5	TRBJ1-6	ASRGPIGTSPLH
TRBV7-9	TRBJ2-7	SSSQGQGALGEQY
TRBV5-1	TRBJ1-1	ASGETGYTEAF
TRBV5-4	TRBJ1-1	ASSVPGSTEAF
TRBV19	TRBJ2-3	ASSGSRDRLTDTQY
TRBV7-9	TRBJ2-7	SSSLDNIFY
TRBV5-4	TRBJ2-5	ASSPGYQETQY
TRBV19	TRBJ1-5	ASSPGLKNQPQH
TRBV29-1	TRBJ2-5	SVGQIQETQY
TRBV18	TRBJ2-1	ASSFQGALSYNEQF
TRBV7-6	TRBJ2-5	ASSSGLVVETQY
TRBV4-2	TRBJ2-2	ASSQGVRRGGWNTGELF
TRBV9	TRBJ2-3	ASSVGTSGSRDTQY